The 15 T cell receptor beta chains given below trace back to one sample, sequenced in a study of control samples from healthy donors and cancer patients. The repertoire was sequenced with immunoSEQ multiplex PCR; TCRdb's copy has only in-frame clones and lacks some. Of 150,000 to 200,000 clones listed, 75% to 95% are singletons. What was sequenced was blood. All receptors come from a woman in her forties in good health.

The chain combines TRBV7-8 with TRBJ2-3; D possibly corresponds to TRBD2 (5 bases). This CDR3 spans 15 amino acids. Germline loops: CDR1 SGHVS, CDR2 FQNEAQ. Trimming took 2 bases from V and 3 from J, leaving 12 bases between them. DNA of the CDR3: TGTGCCAGCAGCTTAATCCTAGCAACGACAGATACGCAGTATTTT. Protein sequence: CASSLILATTDTQYF.

This clone was recorded once. The V and J genes are TRBV13 and TRBJ1-3, with D tentatively TRBD1 (5 bases). The ends were cut back, 5 bases at V and 9 bases at J, with 20 bases in the middle. CDR3 length equals 15 residues. Germline V CDR1 and CDR2: PRHDT, FYEKMQ (reference sequence). CDR3 amino acids: CASSTEPGGTSTIYF. The DNA of the CDR3 is TGTGCCAGCAGCACCGAACCCGGGGGTACCAGCACCATATATTTT. Filled out from reference TRBV13 and TRBJ1-3, the complete variable domain reads AAGVIQSPRHLIKEKRETATLKCYPIPRHDTVYWYQQGPGQDPQFLISFYEKMQSDKGSIPDRFSAQQFSDYHSELNMSSLELGDSALYFCASSTEPGGTSTIYFGEGSWLTVV.

The rearrangement joins TRBV4-1 to TRBJ2-3; 9 bases match TRBD2. This CDR3 has 16 amino acids. Germline V gives CDR1 MGHRA, CDR2 YSYEKL. V lost 1 base to trimming and J lost 5 bases; unmatched junction nucleotides: 7. The CDR3 coding sequence is TGCGCCAGCAGCCAAGCGGGCGCGGGGGGGGGAGATACGCAGTATTTT. This translates into CASSQAGAGGGDTQYF.

The V and J genes are TRBV9 and TRBJ2-1, with D perhaps assigned TRBD1 or TRBD2 (5 bases each). Per the germline V gene, CDR1 is SGDLS and CDR2 is YYNGEE. This CDR3 spans 16 amino acids. V lost 3 bases and J lost 8, with 21 bases in between. CDR3 amino acids: CASSATTGRAGDEQFF. The CDR3 DNA reads as TGTGCCAGCAGCGCTACGACGGGGCGGGCCGGGGATGAGCAGTTCTTC.

This clone was seen a single time. The chain joins TRBV4-1 to TRBJ1-2; D remains unclear. The CDR3 extends over 14 amino acids. The V gene lost 4 bases and the J gene lost 6 bases, with 15 bases spanning the gap. CDR1 and CDR2 (germline): MGHRA, YSYEKL. The DNA of the CDR3 is TGCGCCAGCAGCCCTAACGAAGGCCGAAATGGCTACACCTTC. It is translated as CASSPNEGRNGYTF.

J is TRBJ2-2 and V is TRBV3-1 (or the pseudogene TRBV3-2); TRBD1 matches 8 bases. The CDR3 consists of 16 residues. Trimming at V came to 1 base and at J to 1 base, leaving 2 bases not matched to a gene. Germline V gene lookup returns CDR1 LGHDT and CDR2 YNNKEL (reference sequence). As DNA, the CDR3 is TGTGCCAGCAGCCAAGTCACAGGGGGGAACACCGGGGAGCTGTTTTTT. This encodes CASSQVTGGNTGELFF.

The V and J genes are TRBV5-1 and TRBJ2-3, with 11 bases that match TRBD2. The CDR3 is made up of 19 amino acids. Germline CDR1 SGHRS, CDR2 YFSETQ. J was trimmed by 2 bases and V by 0 bases; bases with no gene match: 11. CDR3 sequence reads: CASSLGLAGKWQNTDTQYF. CDR3 coding DNA: TGCGCCAGCAGCTTGGGACTAGCGGGGAAGTGGCAAAACACAGATACGCAGTATTTT.

The chain has TRBV5-1 and TRBJ1-6, with D perhaps matching TRBD1 (6 bases). The CDR3 has 13 residues. Germline values: CDR1 SGHRS, CDR2 YFSETQ. V shed 0 bases and J shed 10 bases, with 8 bases lying between them. The CDR3 is CASSLAQGSPLHF. The CDR3 nucleotides are TGCGCCAGCAGCTTGGCACAGGGATCACCCCTCCACTTT. Filled out from reference TRBV5-1 and TRBJ1-6, the complete variable domain reads KAGVTQTPRYLIKTRGQQVTLSCSPISGHRSVSWYQQTPGQGLQFLFEYFSETQRNKGNFPGRFSGRQFSNSRSEMNVSTLELGDSALYLCASSLAQGSPLHFGNGTRLTVT.

The chain employs TRBV27 and TRBJ2-7; the D gene could be TRBD1 or TRBD2 (5 bases each). Deletions cut 5 bases from V and 7 bases from J, with 18 bases between. Germline loops: CDR1 MNHEY, CDR2 SMNVEV (reference sequence). The CDR3 contains 14 residues. The CDR3 region is CASSLPGRHGEQYF. CDR3 in DNA: TGTGCCAGCAGTCTACCGGGACGCCACGGGGAGCAGTACTTC.

A single count supports this clone. This CDR3 reads CASSLDLREETQYF. The CDR3 bases are TGCGCCAGCAGCTTGGACTTACGAGAAGAGACCCAGTACTTC. The J gene is TRBJ2-5, the V gene TRBV5-1; D ambiguous. This CDR3 is built from 14 residues. In germline, CDR1 is SGHRS, CDR2 YFSETQ. Trimming pared 0 bases from V and 3 bases from J, leaving 9 bases between.

This chain joins TRBV6-5 and TRBJ1-2; maybe TRBD1 (5 bases). CDR3 size: 12 residues. Trimming shortened V by 7 bases and J by 4 bases, and 10 bases separated the two germline ends. Germline V gene lookup returns CDR1 MNHEY and CDR2 SVGAGI. The CDR3 sequence: CASKDSIYGYTF. CDR3 coding DNA: TGTGCCAGCAAAGACAGTATCTATGGCTACACCTTC.

V gene TRBV4-1 combines with J gene TRBJ2-5; TRBD2 matches at 10 bases. The V gene end was trimmed by 0 bases and the J gene end by 6 bases; junction bases not matched to a gene: 16. The CDR3 is made up of 19 amino acids. Germline CDR1 reads MGHRA; CDR2 reads YSYEKL. CDR3 bases: TGCGCCAGCAGCCAAGATAGGTGGCTAGCGGGGGTCTCCACGAAGACCCAGTACTTC. It encodes CASSQDRWLAGVSTKTQYF.

This chain links TRBV5-1 with TRBJ2-7; D uncertain. CDR1 SGHRS and CDR2 YFSETQ come from the germline V gene. The ends were cut back, 4 bases at V and 3 bases at J, with 17 bases in the middle. CDR3 length equals 15 residues. CDR3: CASSPGSVLIYEQYF. In DNA, the CDR3 is TGCGCCAGCAGCCCCGGGTCAGTCCTCATCTACGAGCAGTACTTC.

The chain employs TRBV12-3 or TRBV12-4 and TRBJ2-1; no reliable D call. V was cut by 5 bases and J by 9 bases, with 14 bases left in between. This CDR3 is 13 amino acids long. The CDR3 nucleotides are TGTGCCAGCAGTCTACCGAAGGTGACTGAGCAGTTCTTC. This encodes CASSLPKVTEQFF.

This chain uses TRBV4-1 with TRBJ2-5; 11 bases are a match to TRBD2. CDR3 size: 16 residues. The junction had 2 bases not matched to a gene; V was cut back by 1 base and J by 1 base. Germline V lookup: CDR1 MGHRA, CDR2 YSYEKL. The CDR3 protein is CASSQGLAGGQETQYF. In nucleotides, the CDR3 is TGCGCCAGCAGCCAAGGGCTAGCGGGGGGCCAAGAGACCCAGTACTTC.